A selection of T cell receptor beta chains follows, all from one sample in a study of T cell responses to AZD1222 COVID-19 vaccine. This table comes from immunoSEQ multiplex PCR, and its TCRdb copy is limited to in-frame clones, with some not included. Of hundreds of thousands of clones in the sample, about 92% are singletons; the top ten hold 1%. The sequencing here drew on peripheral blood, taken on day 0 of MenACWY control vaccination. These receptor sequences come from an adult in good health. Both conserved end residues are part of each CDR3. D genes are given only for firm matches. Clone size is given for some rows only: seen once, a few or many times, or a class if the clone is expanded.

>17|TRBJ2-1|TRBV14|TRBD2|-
TGTGCCAGCAGCCCCAGAGTAGGGACTAGCGGATACAATGAGCAGTTCTTC
CASSPRVGTSGYNEQFF
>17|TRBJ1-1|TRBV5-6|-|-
TGTGCCAGCAGCCCGGGATTGGGGGCGTTTGGGAACACTGAAGCTTTCTTT
CASSPGLGAFGNTEAFF
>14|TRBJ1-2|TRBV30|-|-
TGTGCCTGGGAAGGTACCGGGTTGTACTATGGCTACACCTTC
CAWEGTGLYYGYTF
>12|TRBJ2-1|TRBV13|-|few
TGTGCCAGCAGCTTAGAGTACAATGAGCAGTTCTTC
CASSLEYNEQFF
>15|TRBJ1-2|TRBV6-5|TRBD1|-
TGTGCCAGCAGTTACTCCTTGGGACAGGGCTATGGCTACACCTTC
CASSYSLGQGYGYTF
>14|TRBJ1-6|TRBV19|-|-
TGTGCCAGTAGTTCCGGGACCCGGACTTCACCCCTCCACTTT
CASSSGTRTSPLHF
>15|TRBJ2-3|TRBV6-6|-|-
TGTGCCAGCAGTTCTACGAAGGAACGCACAGATACGCAGTATTTT
CASSSTKERTDTQYF
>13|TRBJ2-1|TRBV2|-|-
TGTGCCAGCAGTGGGGAATCTATCAGTGAGCAGTTCTTC
CASSGESISEQFF
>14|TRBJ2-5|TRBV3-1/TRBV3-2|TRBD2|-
TGTGCCAGCAGCCGAACGGGACTAGCGGGGGGCCGGTACTTC
CASSRTGLAGGRYF
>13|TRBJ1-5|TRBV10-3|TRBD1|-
TGTGCCATCAGAGCACAGGGGGCCCAGCCCCAGCATTTT
CAIRAQGAQPQHF
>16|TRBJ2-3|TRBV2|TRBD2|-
TGTGCCAGCAGGAGACTAGCGGGCAGGGGCACAGATACGCAGTATTTT
CASRRLAGRGTDTQYF
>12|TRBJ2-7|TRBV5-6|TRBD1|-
TGTGCCAGCAGCTTGGGACAGGGGACAAGGTACTTC
CASSLGQGTRYF
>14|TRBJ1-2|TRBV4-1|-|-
TGCGCCAGCAGCCAAGCTAGCGGGTCGTCTGGCTACACCTTC
CASSQASGSSGYTF
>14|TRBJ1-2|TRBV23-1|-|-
TGCGCCAGCAGTCCCCGGAACAGGGAAAATGGCTACACCTTC
CASSPRNRENGYTF
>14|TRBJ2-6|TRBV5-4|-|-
TGTGCCAGCAGTGAAGTAGGACAGGCCAACGTCCTGACTTTC
CASSEVGQANVLTF
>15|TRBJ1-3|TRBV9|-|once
TGTGCCAGCAGCGTAGACCCAGGCTCTGGAAACACCATATATTTT
CASSVDPGSGNTIYF
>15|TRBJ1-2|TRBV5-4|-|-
TGTGCCAGCAGCTCCAACGGACCTACTAACTATGGCTACACCTTC
CASSSNGPTNYGYTF
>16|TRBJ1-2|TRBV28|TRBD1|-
TGTGCCAGCAGTGGAGCCGGGACAGGGGGCGACTATGGCTACACCTTC
CASSGAGTGGDYGYTF
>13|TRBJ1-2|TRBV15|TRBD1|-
TGTGCCACCAGCCCGACAGGGGTTGGTGGCTACACCTTC
CATSPTGVGGYTF
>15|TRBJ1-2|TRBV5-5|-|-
TGTGCCAGCAGCTTAGGCCCAGGCAGTAACTATGGCTACACCTTC
CASSLGPGSNYGYTF
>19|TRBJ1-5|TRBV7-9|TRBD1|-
TGTGCCAGCAGCCTAAGGCCCCGGGACAGGCTAAGTAGCAATCAGCCCCAGCATTTT
CASSLRPRDRLSSNQPQHF
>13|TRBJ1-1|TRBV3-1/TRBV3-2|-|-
TGTGCCAGCAGCCAATATCCGGGAGCTGAAGCTTTCTTT
CASSQYPGAEAFF
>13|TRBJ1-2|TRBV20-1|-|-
TGCAGTGCTAGTTCAGGGGTTAGCTATGGCTACACCTTC
CSASSGVSYGYTF
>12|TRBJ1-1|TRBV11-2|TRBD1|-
TGTGCCAGCAGCTTAAGGGGGCTTGAAGCTTTCTTT
CASSLRGLEAFF
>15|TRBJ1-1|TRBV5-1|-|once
TGCGCCAGCAGCATGGTAGGGACGGAGAACACTGAAGCTTTCTTT
CASSMVGTENTEAFF
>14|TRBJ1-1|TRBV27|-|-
TGTGCCAGCAGTTTAGGAGATTCTCGCACTGAAGCTTTCTTT
CASSLGDSRTEAFF
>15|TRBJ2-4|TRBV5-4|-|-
TGTGCCAGCAGCAGCGGACGGACTTACAAAAACATTCAGTACTTC
CASSSGRTYKNIQYF
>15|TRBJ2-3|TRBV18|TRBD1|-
TGTGCCAGCTCACTGGGGACAGGGGGCTCGGATACGCAGTATTTT
CASSLGTGGSDTQYF
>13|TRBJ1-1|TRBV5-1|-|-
TGCGCCAGCAGCCATGGACAGAACACTGAAGCTTTCTTT
CASSHGQNTEAFF
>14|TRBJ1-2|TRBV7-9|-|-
TGTGCCAGCAGCTTAACAGGGCTTAACTATGGCTACACCTTC
CASSLTGLNYGYTF
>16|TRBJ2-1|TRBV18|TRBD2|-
TGTGCCAGCTCGACGAATGGACTAGCGGGGCACAATGAGCAGTTCTTC
CASSTNGLAGHNEQFF